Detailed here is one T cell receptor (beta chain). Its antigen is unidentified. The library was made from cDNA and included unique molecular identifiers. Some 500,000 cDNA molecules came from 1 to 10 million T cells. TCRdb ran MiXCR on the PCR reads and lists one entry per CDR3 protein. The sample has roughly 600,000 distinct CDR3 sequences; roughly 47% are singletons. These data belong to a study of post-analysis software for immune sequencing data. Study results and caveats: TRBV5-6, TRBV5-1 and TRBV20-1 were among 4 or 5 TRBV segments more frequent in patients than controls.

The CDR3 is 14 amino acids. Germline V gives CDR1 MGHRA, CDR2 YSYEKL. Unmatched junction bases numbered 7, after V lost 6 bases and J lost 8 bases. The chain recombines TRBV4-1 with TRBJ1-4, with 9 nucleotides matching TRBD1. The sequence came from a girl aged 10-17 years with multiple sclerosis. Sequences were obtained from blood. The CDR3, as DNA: TGCGCCAGCAGAGAGGACAGGGGCGGGGAAAAACTGTTTTTT. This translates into CASREDRGGEKLFF.